This T cell receptor beta chain was recorded in a study of CD8+CD57+ T cells in acquired aplastic anemia. At the level of the study: Mean yield of DNA from sorted CD4+ and CD8+ cells was 2.5 to 4 ug. CD4+ cell libraries from healthy donors averaged about 11 million reads. Study-wide results and limits: Researchers report that approximately 28 CD8+ CDR3 sequences appeared in both patients and controls. Researchers reported that CD8+ Simpson's diversity was not significantly different in patients versus controls.

Template material for TCR beta VDJ and CDR3 profiling consisted of genomic DNA. TCRdb itself ran the reads through MiXCR, one entry per CDR3 protein. The data hold about 150,000 distinct CDR3 sequences, with approximately 41% observed a single time. For this clonotype: Its antigen is still unknown. A much larger clone differs from this one at a single base, so this may be a read error.

What was sequenced was sorted CD4+, CD8+, or CD8+CD57+ T cells (not recorded which) from PBMCs. The TCR originated in a human donor in good health, serving as a control.

The CDR3 region has the DNA TGCGCCAGCGGCTTGGCATGGAGCGGGCCGCAAGAGACCCAGTACTTC. As protein: CASGLAWSGPQETQYF. The genes are TRBV5-1 and TRBJ2-5, with D possibly being TRBD2 (6 bases). In germline, CDR1 is SGHRS, CDR2 YFSETQ. The CDR3 length is 16 residues. Full variable domain (outside the CDR3, taken from reference TRBV5-1 and TRBJ2-5): KAGVTQTPRYLIKTRGQQVTLSCSPISGHRSVSWYQQTPGQGLQFLFEYFSETQRNKGNFPGRFSGRQFSNSRSEMNVSTLELGDSALYLCASGLAWSGPQETQYFGPGTRLLVL.